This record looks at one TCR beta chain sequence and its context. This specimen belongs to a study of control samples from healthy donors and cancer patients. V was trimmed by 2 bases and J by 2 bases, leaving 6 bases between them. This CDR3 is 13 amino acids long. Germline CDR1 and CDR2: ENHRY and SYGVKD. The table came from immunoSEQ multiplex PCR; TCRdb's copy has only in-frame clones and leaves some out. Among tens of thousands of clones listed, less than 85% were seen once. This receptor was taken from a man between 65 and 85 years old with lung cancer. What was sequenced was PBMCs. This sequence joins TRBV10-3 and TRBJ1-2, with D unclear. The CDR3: CAISEVGNYGYTF. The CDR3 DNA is TGTGCCATCAGTGAGGTAGGGAACTATGGCTACACCTTC.